Following are 6 T cell receptor beta chains from one sample sequenced in a study of T cell responses to AZD1222 COVID-19 vaccine. Clones were read by immunoSEQ multiplex PCR, and TCRdb kept only the in-frame ones, dropping some. The table includes 95,000 to 150,000 clones, around 89% detected once. Source: peripheral blood, taken on day 0 of AZD1222 vaccination. These TCRs come from an adult in good health.

This sequence joins TRBV28 and TRBJ2-2; 12 positions agree with TRBD1. The trim removed 6 bases at V and 8 bases at J, leaving 7 bases unmatched. CDR1 is MDHEN and CDR2 is SYDVKM in the germline V gene. The CDR3 sequence is 15 residues long. CDR3 bases: TGTGCCAGCAGGCCCGGGACAGGGGGCCTGGGGGAGCTGTTTTTT. It translates to CASRPGTGGLGELFF.

V and J are TRBV3-1 (or the pseudogene TRBV3-2) and TRBJ1-2; D ambiguous. CDR3 length: 18 amino acids. CDR1 and CDR2 (germline): LGHDT, YNNKEL (reference sequence). The V end lost 3 bases, the J end lost 8 bases, and 28 bases lay between the germline ends. The chain's CDR3 is CASSQLIEGRAVVCGYTF. The CDR3 region has the DNA TGTGCCAGCAGCCAGCTCATCGAGGGTAGGGCAGTGGTCTGCGGCTACACCTTC.

The V and J genes are TRBV9 and TRBJ2-7; TRBD1 matches at 11 bases. Unmatched junction bases numbered 5, after V lost 3 bases and J lost 6 bases. This CDR3 has 14 residues. The germline gives CDR1 SGDLS, CDR2 YYNGEE. The chain's CDR3 is CASSALGQGGEQYF. As DNA, the CDR3 is TGTGCCAGCAGCGCCTTGGGACAGGGGGGCGAGCAGTACTTC.

V gene TRBV6-5 combines with J gene TRBJ1-2; D possibly corresponds to TRBD1 (5 bases). V was pared by 0 bases and J by 5 bases, with 10 bases between. Per the germline V gene, CDR1 is MNHEY and CDR2 is SVGAGI. This CDR3 has 14 residues. CDR3 DNA sequence: TGTGCCAGCAGTTACTCCGAGGGGATATATGGCTACACCTTC. This gives the protein CASSYSEGIYGYTF.

V gene TRBV6-2 or TRBV6-3 combines with J gene TRBJ1-4, with D maybe TRBD1 (6 bases). The CDR3 runs to 15 residues. Trimming pared 4 bases from V and 5 bases from J, leaving 14 bases between. CDR1 and CDR2 (germline): MNHEY, SVGEGT. CDR3 DNA: TGTGCCAGCAGTTCGGACAGAGCAGCAAATGAAAAACTGTTTTTT. This gives the protein CASSSDRAANEKLFF.

V gene TRBV5-1 combines with J gene TRBJ2-7, with a possible D match to TRBD2 (6 bases). The CDR3 has 13 residues. Trimming took off 2 bases at V and 2 bases at J, with 8 bases between the two ends. CDR1 is SGHRS, CDR2 YFSETQ, per germline. Here the CDR3 DNA reads TGCGCCAGCAGCTTTCGGGGGACCTACGAGCAGTACTTC. Translated, it gives CASSFRGTYEQYF.